One and the same sample provided the 23 T cell receptor beta chains below, sequenced in a study of blood T cell repertoires in COVID-19. Data came from immunoSEQ multiplex PCR; TCRdb stores just in-frame clones and leaves some out. Seen here are some 160,000 clones, about 80% observed once, and the top ten hold 19%. Source material: PBMCs or T cells enriched from blood (not recorded which). Receptors were obtained from a woman in her seventies in a cohort exposed to, infected with or recovered from COVID-19 (not recorded which).

The J gene is TRBJ2-1, the V gene TRBV6-2 or TRBV6-3, with TRBD2 matching over 11 bases. Trimming at V came to 5 bases and at J to 0 bases, leaving 0 bases not matched to a gene. The CDR3 loop spans 15 amino acids. Germline assignment: CDR1 MNHEY and CDR2 SVGEGT. The CDR3 region has the DNA TGTGCCAGCAGTACTAGCGGGGGCTCCTACAATGAGCAGTTCTTC. It encodes CASSTSGGSYNEQFF.

The genes are TRBV9 and TRBJ2-7; 10 nucleotides align to TRBD2. J lost 3 bases, V lost 4 bases, and 7 bases had no gene match. The CDR3 covers 15 residues. Germline V gene sequence: CDR1 SGDLS, CDR2 YYNGEE. CDR3 in DNA: TGTGCCAGCAGCCAATGGGGGACTAGCGTCTACGAGCAGTACTTC. It specifies CASSQWGTSVYEQYF.

The chain is built from TRBV6-1 and TRBJ2-1, with 11 bases identical to TRBD2. J gave up 10 bases and V 3 bases, and 11 bases lay outside the gene matches. Germline values: CDR1 MNHNS, CDR2 SASEGT. The CDR3 runs to 16 residues. The CDR3 DNA follows: TGTGCCAGCAGTGAGATAGCGGGAGGGCAAACTTTGGAGCAGTTCTTC. This gives the protein CASSEIAGGQTLEQFF.

The genes are TRBV28 and TRBJ1-2, with D perhaps TRBD1 (6 bases). Looked up from germline, CDR1 is MDHEN and CDR2 is SYDVKM. CDR3 size: 15 residues. V dropped 5 bases and J dropped 8 bases, with 21 bases sitting between them. The CDR3 protein is CASSPRVGGLEGYTF. The CDR3, as DNA: TGTGCCAGCAGTCCACGAGTGGGGGGGCTTGAGGGCTACACCTTC.

This sequence joins TRBV3-1 (or the pseudogene TRBV3-2) and TRBJ1-5, with 10 bases fitting TRBD1. The CDR3 extends over 15 amino acids. The junction had 6 bases not matched to a gene; V was cut back by 4 bases and J by 6 bases. Germline V gene sequence: CDR1 LGHDT, CDR2 YNNKEL (reference sequence). CDR3 DNA: TGTGCCAGCAGCCTCGGGACAGGGGTGTTTCAGCCCCAGCATTTT. The encoded protein is CASSLGTGVFQPQHF.

This chain uses TRBV13 with TRBJ2-1; D possibly corresponds to TRBD2 (5 bases). This CDR3 is 14 amino acids long. Germline loops: CDR1 PRHDT, CDR2 FYEKMQ (reference sequence). The V end was cut by 3 bases, the J end by 4 bases, with 10 bases between. CDR3 nucleotide sequence: TGTGCCAGCAGCTTCAGCGGAAAGTACAATGAGCAGTTCTTC. Amino acid sequence: CASSFSGKYNEQFF.

V and J are TRBV25-1 and TRBJ1-3, with D possibly matching TRBD1 (6 bases). This CDR3 spans 16 amino acids. The ends were cut back, 5 bases at V and 4 bases at J, with 18 bases in the middle. CDR1 and CDR2 (germline): MGHDK, SYGVNS. CDR3 sequence: CASSPSEGGSGNTIYF. The DNA for the CDR3 is TGTGCCAGCAGTCCCTCCGAGGGGGGGAGCGGAAACACCATATATTTT.

As regards this clone: At one end, the junction sequence differs from germline, possibly due to a read error. The chain combines TRBV2 with TRBJ2-2, with 8 bases that match TRBD2. Germline lookup yields CDR1 SNHLY and CDR2 FYNNEI. The CDR3 has 16 amino acids. CDR3 sequence: CASSQAGAENTGELFF. In DNA form, the CDR3 reads TGTGCCAGCAGTCAAGCGGGAGCTGAGAACACCGGGGAGCTGTTTTTT.

This clone occurred a few times. The genes are TRBV28 and TRBJ1-1; D may be TRBD1 (6 bases). V shed 6 bases and J shed 6 bases, with 17 bases lying between them. The CDR3 consists of 14 residues. Germline CDR1 reads MDHEN; CDR2 reads SYDVKM. Here the CDR3 DNA reads TGTGCCAGCAGAAGGGGGGGAGGGCGCGCTGAAGCTTTCTTT. Amino acids: CASRRGGGRAEAFF. The whole variable domain, remainder taken from reference TRBV28 and TRBJ1-1, is DVKVTQSSRYLVKRTGEKVFLECVQDMDHENMFWYRQDPGLGLRLIYFSYDVKMKEKGDIPEGYSVSREKKERFSLILESASTNQTSMYLCASRRGGGRAEAFFGQGTRLTVV.

V and J are TRBV28 and TRBJ1-2; TRBD1 is a possible D gene (6 bases). The V gene lost 3 bases and the J gene lost 4 bases, with 12 bases spanning the gap. The CDR3 covers 14 residues. In germline, CDR1 is MDHEN, CDR2 SYDVKM. This CDR3 is CASSLSRDTYGYTF. Here the CDR3 DNA reads TGTGCCAGCAGTTTGTCCCGGGACACCTATGGCTACACCTTC.

The rearrangement links TRBV15 to TRBJ1-2; D uncertain. The V gene lost 0 bases and the J gene lost 3 bases, with 8 bases spanning the gap. This CDR3 has 14 residues. Germline V gene data show CDR1 as LNHNV and CDR2 as YYDKDF (reference sequence). In DNA, the CDR3 is TGTGCCACCAGCAGAGATCTGGCGGACTATGGCTACACCTTC. Amino acid sequence: CATSRDLADYGYTF.

This sequence joins TRBV5-1 and TRBJ2-3; TRBD1 matches at 9 bases. The CDR3 sequence is 16 residues long. Germline lookup yields CDR1 SGHRS and CDR2 YFSETQ. The V segment lost 0 bases and the J segment 2 bases; nucleotides outside the gene matches: 4. The CDR3 coding sequence is TGCGCCAGCAGCTTGGCCCCACAGGGGGCCACAGATACGCAGTATTTT. It translates to CASSLAPQGATDTQYF.

DNA for the CDR3: TGTGCCAGCAGCCCCCCCGGGACAGGGGGTGTAACCGGGGAGCTGTTTTTT. Translating gives CASSPPGTGGVTGELFF. This chain joins TRBV28 and TRBJ2-2, with 11 bases identical to TRBD1. V shed 6 bases and J 5 bases; nucleotides not matched to a gene: 11. CDR1 is MDHEN and CDR2 is SYDVKM in the germline V gene. The CDR3 has 17 residues. Full variable domain (missing parts from reference TRBV28 and TRBJ2-2): DVKVTQSSRYLVKRTGEKVFLECVQDMDHENMFWYRQDPGLGLRLIYFSYDVKMKEKGDIPEGYSVSREKKERFSLILESASTNQTSMYLCASSPPGTGGVTGELFFGEGSRLTVL.

The CDR3, as DNA: TGTGCCAGCAGCTTATCTCCCTGGGGGGATGGCTACACCTTC. Protein product: CASSLSPWGDGYTF. V usage is TRBV7-8 and J usage is TRBJ1-2; a possible D gene is TRBD1 (5 bases). V was clipped by 2 bases and J by 6 bases, with 13 bases between them. This CDR3 comprises 14 residues. Germline CDR1 and CDR2: SGHVS and FQNEAQ. Full variable domain (rest looked up from reference TRBV7-8 and TRBJ1-2): GAGVSQSPRYKVAKRGQDVALRCDPISGHVSLFWYQQALGQGPEFLTYFQNEAQLDKSGLPSDRFFAERPEGSVSTLKIQRTQQEDSAVYLCASSLSPWGDGYTFGSGTRLTVV.

J is TRBJ2-5 and V is TRBV19; D unclear. The germline gives CDR1 LNHDA, CDR2 SQIVND (reference sequence). CDR3 length: 12 residues. The V end was cut by 6 bases, the J end by 4 bases, with 9 bases between. The DNA of the CDR3 is TGTGCCAGTAGCGCGGTCGGAGAGACCCAGTACTTC. Translated: CASSAVGETQYF.

V and J are TRBV5-1 and TRBJ2-7; D possibly corresponds to TRBD1 (7 bases). Per the germline V gene, CDR1 is SGHRS and CDR2 is YFSETQ. The V gene lost 0 bases and the J gene lost 5 bases, with 12 bases spanning the gap. The length of the CDR3 is 14 residues. The CDR3 loop is CASSLGQGGNEQYF. DNA for the CDR3: TGCGCCAGCAGCTTGGGACAGGGAGGTAACGAGCAGTACTTC.

This chain links TRBV7-9 with TRBJ1-1, with no clear D. There are 14 residues in the CDR3. Germline V gene lookup returns CDR1 SEHNR and CDR2 FQNEAQ (reference sequence). The V and J ends lost 9 bases and 2 bases respectively, with 16 bases between them. This CDR3 reads CASMLLAINTEAFF. The CDR3 nucleotides are TGTGCCAGTATGCTTTTGGCCATTAACACTGAAGCTTTCTTT. Supplemented by reference TRBV7-9 and TRBJ1-1, the full variable domain reads DTGVSQNPRHKITKRGQNVTFRCDPISEHNRLYWYRQTLGQGPEFLTYFQNEAQLEKSRLLSDRFSAERPKGSFSTLEIQRTEQGDSAMYLCASMLLAINTEAFFGQGTRLTVV.

The gene calls are TRBV6-5 and TRBJ1-6; D gene unclear. The germline gives CDR1 MNHEY, CDR2 SVGAGI. V lost 8 bases and J 7 bases, leaving 12 bases between the germline ends. The length of the CDR3 is 13 residues. The CDR3 DNA sequence: TGTGCCAGCCGACCGGGAGTCAATTCACCCCTCCACTTT. It specifies CASRPGVNSPLHF.

This clone was seen a few times. The chain links TRBV7-2 to TRBJ2-7; perhaps TRBD1 as D (5 bases). The CDR3 is 13 residues long. Germline CDR1 and CDR2: SGHTA and FQGNSA. Trimming took off 5 bases at V and 0 bases at J, with 8 bases between the two ends. The chain's CDR3 is CASSRQISYEQYF. CDR3 DNA: TGTGCCAGCAGCCGACAGATCTCCTACGAGCAGTACTTC.

This clone was found once. V usage is TRBV11-2 and J usage is TRBJ2-7; TRBD1 matches 9 bases. After removal of 3 bases from V and 3 bases from J, the junction contained 3 bases not matched to a gene. The CDR3 spans 14 residues. The germline CDR1 and CDR2 sequences are SGHAT and FQNNGV. Written as DNA, the CDR3 is TGTGCCAGCAGCTTCCGGACAGGGGACTACGAGCAGTACTTC. Protein sequence: CASSFRTGDYEQYF. Filled out from reference TRBV11-2 and TRBJ2-7, the complete variable domain reads EAGVAQSPRYKIIEKRQSVAFWCNPISGHATLYWYQQILGQGPKLLIQFQNNGVVDDSQLPKDRFSAERLKGVDSTLKIQPAKLEDSAVYLCASSFRTGDYEQYFGPGTRLTVT.

Only a few counts were recorded for this clone. The CDR3 loop is CASSERQGFYGYTF. The CDR3, as DNA: TGTGCCAGCAGTGAAAGGCAGGGGTTCTATGGCTACACCTTC. This chain connects TRBV2 to TRBJ1-2; D is perhaps TRBD1 (6 bases). CDR3 length: 14 amino acids. V lost 2 bases and J 4 bases, leaving 11 bases between the germline ends. Germline V gene sequence: CDR1 SNHLY, CDR2 FYNNEI.

J is TRBJ2-5 and V is TRBV7-9, with 15 bases aligning to TRBD2. The germline V gene encodes CDR1 SEHNR and CDR2 FQNEAQ (reference sequence). This CDR3 spans 16 amino acids. J was trimmed by 5 bases and V by 5 bases; bases with no gene match: 6. As DNA, the CDR3 is TGTGCCAGCAGCCCAGGACTAGCGGGAGGGCGGGAGACCCAGTACTTC. This sequence encodes CASSPGLAGGRETQYF.

The chain is built from TRBV13 and TRBJ2-7, with no clear D. The V and J ends lost 0 bases and 3 bases respectively, with 6 bases between them. Germline V CDR1 and CDR2: PRHDT, FYEKMQ (reference sequence). This CDR3 contains 13 residues. This CDR3 is CASSLGFSYEQYF. The CDR3 DNA is TGTGCCAGCAGCTTAGGCTTTAGCTACGAGCAGTACTTC. The variable domain in full, with the rest retrieved from reference TRBV13 and TRBJ2-7, is AAGVIQSPRHLIKEKRETATLKCYPIPRHDTVYWYQQGPGQDPQFLISFYEKMQSDKGSIPDRFSAQQFSDYHSELNMSSLELGDSALYFCASSLGFSYEQYFGPGTRLTVT.